A single TCR beta chain is shown here with its context. Assay used: immunoSEQ multiplex PCR; TCRdb lists only in-frame clones, some missing. The table has 360,000 or so clones, roughly 89% seen once; the top ten hold 3.5% to 4%. This entry comes from a study of blood T cell repertoires in COVID-19. At the level of the study: The origin of the acute and convalescent COVID-19 samples was the United States, Italy and Spain. Sample material is recorded as cDNA or gDNA derived from T cells, B-cell-depleted T cells, or PBMCs.

The CDR3 is made up of 14 amino acids. The V end was cut by 4 bases, the J end by 2 bases, with 12 bases between. The germline V gene encodes CDR1 SGDLS and CDR2 YYNGEE. Followed over time, Seattle patients had been enrolled while infection was active. The sequencing sample was made of peripheral blood. The J gene is TRBJ2-5, the V gene TRBV9; tentatively, D is TRBD2 (6 bases). This TCR was recovered from an older woman with COVID-19, enrolled during active disease. In DNA, the CDR3 is TGTGCCAGCAGCTTTAGCGGAGCTCAAGAGACCCAGTACTTC. Translated, it gives CASSFSGAQETQYF.